The 20 T cell receptor beta chains below all came from one sample that was sequenced in a study of metastatic and nonmetastatic thyroid tumors. TCRdb re-called the PCR reads with MiXCR. The table lists about 13,000 clones, 33% of them singletons. All patients were treatment-naive before thyroid surgery. Sequenced input: tumor tissue. All receptors come from a male donor with papillary thyroid cancer or a benign thyroid nodule (not recorded which). Some clones in this sample may be carry-over from other donors' samples.

This clone was seen only a few times. V gene TRBV11-1 combines with J gene TRBJ2-1; TRBD1 matches at 8 bases. V lost 0 bases to trimming and J lost 3 bases; unmatched junction nucleotides: 1. The CDR3 spans 15 residues. CDR1 and CDR2 (germline): SGHAT, FQDESV (reference sequence). CDR3: CASSLAQGGYNEQFF. DNA for the CDR3: TGTGCCAGCAGCTTAGCACAGGGGGGCTACAATGAGCAGTTCTTC.

This clone has just a few counts. The junction does not match germline at one end; this may be a read error. V usage is TRBV2 and J usage is TRBJ2-7, with D unresolved. From germline, CDR1 is SNHLY and CDR2 FYNNEI. The CDR3 has 12 amino acids. Here the CDR3 reads CASSEKNYEQYF. CDR3 nucleotides: TGCGCCAGCAGTGAAAAGAACTACGAGCAGTACTTC.

CDR3 DNA sequence: TGCGCCAGCAGCCTAGACCGGGACACAGCCTACGAGCAGTACTTC. Protein sequence: CASSLDRDTAYEQYF. The chain is built from TRBV5-1 and TRBJ2-7; maybe TRBD1 (6 bases). CDR3 size: 15 residues. Per germline, CDR1 SGHRS and CDR2 YFSETQ. With 4 bases removed from V and 2 bases from J, the gap between germline ends came to 16 bases. Looking up the rest from reference TRBV5-1 and TRBJ2-7 gives the full variable domain: KAGVTQTPRYLIKTRGQQVTLSCSPISGHRSVSWYQQTPGQGLQFLFEYFSETQRNKGNFPGRFSGRQFSNSRSEMNVSTLELGDSALYLCASSLDRDTAYEQYFGPGTRLTVT.

The rearrangement uses TRBV7-9 and TRBJ2-7, with 8 bases identical to TRBD1. Germline loops: CDR1 SEHNR, CDR2 FQNEAQ (reference sequence). This CDR3 has 15 amino acids. J gave up 2 bases and V 4 bases, and 7 bases lay outside the gene matches. CDR3 in amino acids: CASSSPEDRAYEQYF. The CDR3 coding sequence is TGTGCCAGCAGCTCGCCCGAGGACAGGGCCTACGAGCAGTACTTC.

The chain joins TRBV7-9 to TRBJ2-6; D is ambiguous. The CDR3 has 14 residues. V was trimmed by 5 bases and J by 3 bases, leaving 8 bases between them. Germline V lookup: CDR1 SEHNR, CDR2 FQNEAQ (reference sequence). The CDR3 loop is CASSPGYGANVLTF. CDR3 DNA sequence: TGTGCCAGCAGCCCGGGTTATGGGGCCAACGTCCTGACTTTC.

The chain uses TRBV7-9 and TRBJ2-3; D is unresolved. The CDR3 runs to 12 residues. The V gene's germline CDR1 is SEHNR and CDR2 FQNEAQ (reference sequence). V dropped 5 bases and J dropped 6 bases, with 9 bases sitting between them. CDR3 loop: CASSPFRDTQYF. CDR3 DNA: TGTGCCAGCAGCCCGTTCCGGGATACGCAGTATTTT.

The CDR3 coding sequence is TGCGCCAGCAGCTTGGGGACAGGGAAGAGGGGGGCCAACGTCCTGACTTTC. Its translation is CASSLGTGKRGANVLTF. The chain links TRBV5-1 to TRBJ2-6; TRBD1 matches 8 bases. CDR3 size: 17 residues. The V gene end was trimmed by 0 bases and the J gene end by 4 bases; junction bases not matched to a gene: 6. Germline assignment: CDR1 SGHRS and CDR2 YFSETQ.

By share, this clone ranks as medium-sized (0.01 to 0.1%). J is TRBJ2-1 and V is TRBV12-3 or TRBV12-4; D is ambiguous. V shed 3 bases and J shed 5 bases, with 14 bases lying between them. The CDR3 extends over 15 amino acids. CDR3 loop: CASSFFRSRDNEQFF. CDR3 coding DNA: TGTGCCAGCAGTTTTTTTAGATCCCGCGACAATGAGCAGTTCTTC.

This clone was seen only a few times. This chain links TRBV6-1 with TRBJ1-3; D is unresolved. Germline V lookup: CDR1 MNHNS, CDR2 SASEGT. V gave up 9 bases and J gave up 4 bases, with 19 bases separating them. CDR3 length equals 15 residues. CDR3 nucleotide sequence: TGTGCCAGTGGGAACGGGGTGTTCTCGGGAAACACCATATATTTT. This sequence encodes CASGNGVFSGNTIYF.

This clone counts as medium-sized (0.01 to 0.1%). This chain connects TRBV7-3 to TRBJ2-5; D uncertain. The CDR3 has 15 residues. Germline V CDR1 and CDR2: SGHTA, FQGTGA. V lost 0 bases, J lost 1 base, and 9 bases lay in between. CDR3 in DNA: TGTGCCAGCAGCTTAACGTGGGCCCCCCAAGAGACCCAGTACTTC. This translates into CASSLTWAPQETQYF.

The gene calls are TRBV11-3 and TRBJ2-3; 7 bases agree with TRBD2. With V trimmed by 8 bases and J by 8 bases, 10 bases remained unmatched. CDR3 size: 13 residues. Germline assignment: CDR1 SGHNT and CDR2 YENEEA. The CDR3 DNA is TGTGCCAGCGAGGCCCTTAGCGGGCCTACGCAGTATTTT. Its protein product is CASEALSGPTQYF.

This clone was counted many times. Given a much more abundant clone one base away, this may be a read error. V usage is TRBV5-5 and J usage is TRBJ2-7; a possible D gene is TRBD1 (7 bases). Germline V gene data show CDR1 as SGHKS and CDR2 as YYEKEE (reference sequence). CDR3 size: 15 residues. The CDR3 is CASILAGGISYEQYF. The CDR3 region has the DNA TGTGCCAGCATCTTGGCAGGGGGGATCTCCTACGAGCAGTACTTC.

Comment on this clone: The conserved phenylalanine or tryptophan normally closing the CDR3 is absent here, so this likely arose from a read error. The DNA is omitted, as the CDR3 cannot be located on it reliably, and the CDR3 follows TCRdb's listing. CDR3: CASSYRDSAVAI. The chain joins TRBV5-6 to TRBJ1-2; the listed D gene, TRBD1, was not tested against the DNA. In germline, CDR1 is SGHDT, CDR2 YYEEEE. The CDR3 is 12 amino acids long, termini counted.

This clone ranks as medium-sized. The J gene is TRBJ2-7, the V gene TRBV5-4; 13 nucleotides match TRBD2. V was clipped by 1 base and J by 2 bases; unmatched bases: 9. Germline assignment: CDR1 SGHNT and CDR2 YYREEE (reference sequence). This CDR3 has 18 amino acids. The CDR3 region is CASSLLSPGLAGTYEQYF. In nucleotides, the CDR3 is TGTGCCAGCAGCTTGCTTTCACCGGGACTAGCGGGAACCTACGAGCAGTACTTC.

This chain joins TRBV6-5 and TRBJ2-1, with no clear D. V lost 4 bases and J lost 10, with 11 bases in between. Looked up from germline, CDR1 is MNHEY and CDR2 is SVGAGI. This CDR3 region has 12 residues. The CDR3 bases are TGTGCCAGCAGTTCCCGAGACGACGAGCAGTTCTTC. It is translated as CASSSRDDEQFF.

This clone showed up just a few times. The chain combines TRBV6-2 or TRBV6-3 with TRBJ2-2; no definite D call. This CDR3 is 12 amino acids long. Germline V gene sequence: CDR1 MNHEY, CDR2 SVGEGT. The germline V and J ends were trimmed by 3 bases and 7 bases, with 6 bases remaining between them. The CDR3 DNA is TGTGCCAGCAGTTATTTTCGCGGGGAGCTGTTTTTT. The encoded protein is CASSYFRGELFF.

In DNA form, the CDR3 reads TGTGCCAGCATCCCGGACAGATGCTCGATTAGCAATCAGCCCCAGCATTTT. It codes for CASIPDRCSISNQPQHF. The chain combines TRBV6-1 with TRBJ1-5; the D gene is possibly TRBD1 (6 bases). Trimming pared 7 bases from V and 0 bases from J, leaving 19 bases between. This CDR3 comprises 17 residues. From germline, CDR1 is MNHNS and CDR2 SASEGT.

The V and J genes are TRBV20-1 and TRBJ2-5; tentatively, D is TRBD2 (5 bases). V lost 7 bases to trimming and J lost 7 bases, with 19 bases between them. The CDR3 totals 13 residues. Germline V gives CDR1 DFQATT, CDR2 SNEGSKA (reference sequence). The CDR3, as DNA: TGCAGTGGTTGGTGTACGGACTCGGGGACCCAGTACTTC. Translation: CSGWCTDSGTQYF.

This sequence joins TRBV30 and TRBJ2-1; TRBD1 agrees at 12 bases. The CDR3 length is 19 residues. Germline lookup yields CDR1 GTSNPN and CDR2 SVGIG (reference sequence). V gave up 2 bases and J gave up 1 base; unmatched junction bases: 12. The DNA for the CDR3 is TGTGCCTGGAGTCCCCCTTACGGGACAGGGGGCCCATCCTACAATGAGCAGTTCTTC. Its translation: CAWSPPYGTGGPSYNEQFF.

This clone was seen more than once but under ten times. The chain has TRBV11-3 and TRBJ2-3; D assignment may be TRBD1 or TRBD2 (6 bases each). The germline V gene encodes CDR1 SGHNT and CDR2 YENEEA. The CDR3 is 15 residues long. Trimming left V 1 base short and J 2 bases short, with 10 bases between. The CDR3 coding sequence is TGTGCCAGCAGCTTAGGGGGGGCACCCACAGATACGCAGTATTTT. Encoded protein: CASSLGGAPTDTQYF.